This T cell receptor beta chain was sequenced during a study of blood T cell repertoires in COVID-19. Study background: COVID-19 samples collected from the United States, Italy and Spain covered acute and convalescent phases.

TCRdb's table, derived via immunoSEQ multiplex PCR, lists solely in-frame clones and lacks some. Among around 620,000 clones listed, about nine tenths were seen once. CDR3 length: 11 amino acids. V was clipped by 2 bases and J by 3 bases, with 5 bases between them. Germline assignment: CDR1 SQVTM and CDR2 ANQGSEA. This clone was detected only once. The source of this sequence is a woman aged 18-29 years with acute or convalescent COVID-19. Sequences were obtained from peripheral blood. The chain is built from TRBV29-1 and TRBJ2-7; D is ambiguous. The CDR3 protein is CSVEHSYEQYF. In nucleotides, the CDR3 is TGCAGCGTTGAACACAGCTACGAGCAGTACTTC.